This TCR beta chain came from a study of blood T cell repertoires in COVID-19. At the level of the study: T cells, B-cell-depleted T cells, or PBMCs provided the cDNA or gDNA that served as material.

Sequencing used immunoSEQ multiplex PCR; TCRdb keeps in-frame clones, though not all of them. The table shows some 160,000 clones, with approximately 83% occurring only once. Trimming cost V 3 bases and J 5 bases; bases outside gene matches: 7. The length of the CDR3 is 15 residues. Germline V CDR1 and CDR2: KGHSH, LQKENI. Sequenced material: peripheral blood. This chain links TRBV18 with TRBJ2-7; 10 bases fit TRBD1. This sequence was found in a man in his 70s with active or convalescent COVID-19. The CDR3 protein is CASSPGLGQGNEQYF. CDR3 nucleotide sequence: TGTGCCAGCTCACCCGGATTGGGACAGGGGAACGAGCAGTACTTC.